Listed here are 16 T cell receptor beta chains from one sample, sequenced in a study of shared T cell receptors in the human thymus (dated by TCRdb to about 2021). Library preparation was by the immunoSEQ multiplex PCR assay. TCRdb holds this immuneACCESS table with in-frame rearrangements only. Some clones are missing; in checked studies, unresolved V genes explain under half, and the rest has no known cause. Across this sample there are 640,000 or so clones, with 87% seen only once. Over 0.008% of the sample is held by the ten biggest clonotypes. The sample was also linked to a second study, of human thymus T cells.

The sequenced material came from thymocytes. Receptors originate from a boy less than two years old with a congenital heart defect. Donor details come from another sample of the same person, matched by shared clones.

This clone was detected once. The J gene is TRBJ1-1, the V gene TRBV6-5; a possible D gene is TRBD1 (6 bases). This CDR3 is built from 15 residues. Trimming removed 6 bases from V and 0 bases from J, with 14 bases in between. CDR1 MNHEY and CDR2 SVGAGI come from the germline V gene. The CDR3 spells CASSPGDTLNTEAFF. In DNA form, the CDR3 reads TGTGCCAGCAGCCCCGGGGACACTTTGAACACTGAAGCTTTCTTT.

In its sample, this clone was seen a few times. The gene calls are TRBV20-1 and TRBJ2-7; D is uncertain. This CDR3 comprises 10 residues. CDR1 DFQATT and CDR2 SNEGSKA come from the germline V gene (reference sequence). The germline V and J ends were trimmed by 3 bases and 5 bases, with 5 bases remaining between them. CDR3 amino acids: CSARGHEQYF. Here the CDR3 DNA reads TGCAGTGCTAGGGGCCACGAGCAGTACTTC.

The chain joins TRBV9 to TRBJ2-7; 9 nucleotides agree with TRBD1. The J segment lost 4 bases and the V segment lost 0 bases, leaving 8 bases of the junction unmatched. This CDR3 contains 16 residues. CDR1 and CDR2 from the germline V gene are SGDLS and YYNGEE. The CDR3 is CASSVAPRTGVYEQYF. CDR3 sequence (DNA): TGTGCCAGCAGCGTAGCCCCCAGGACAGGGGTGTACGAGCAGTACTTC.

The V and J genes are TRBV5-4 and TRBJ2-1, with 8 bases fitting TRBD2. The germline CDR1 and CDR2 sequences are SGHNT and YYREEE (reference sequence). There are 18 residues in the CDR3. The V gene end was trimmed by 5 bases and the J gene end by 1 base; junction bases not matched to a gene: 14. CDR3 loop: CASSFPHTGGLSYNEQFF. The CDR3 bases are TGTGCCAGCAGTTTTCCTCATACGGGGGGGCTTTCCTACAATGAGCAGTTCTTC.

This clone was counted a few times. The CDR3 protein is CASSLVQGAEKLFF. The DNA for the CDR3 is TGTGCCAGCAGTTTAGTACAGGGTGCTGAAAAACTGTTTTTT. The chain combines TRBV28 with TRBJ1-4; possible D gene TRBD1, 6 bases. The germline V gene has CDR1 MDHEN and CDR2 SYDVKM. This CDR3 has 14 residues. With 2 bases removed from V and 7 bases from J, the gap between germline ends came to 11 bases.

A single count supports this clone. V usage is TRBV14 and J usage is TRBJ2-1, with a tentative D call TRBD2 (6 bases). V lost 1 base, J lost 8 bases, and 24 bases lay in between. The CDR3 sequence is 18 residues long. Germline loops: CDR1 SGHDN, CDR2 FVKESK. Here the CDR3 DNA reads TGTGCCAGCAGCCAAGTTGGAAATAGCGGAGGAGGGTACCATGAGCAGTTCTTC. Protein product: CASSQVGNSGGGYHEQFF.

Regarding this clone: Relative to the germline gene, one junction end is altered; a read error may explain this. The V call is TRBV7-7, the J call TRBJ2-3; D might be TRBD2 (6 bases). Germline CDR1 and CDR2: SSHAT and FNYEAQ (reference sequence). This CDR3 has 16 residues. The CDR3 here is CASSLRAGLSTDTQYF. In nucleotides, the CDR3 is TGTGCTAGCAGCTTACGAGCGGGCCTCAGCACAGATACGCAGTATTTT. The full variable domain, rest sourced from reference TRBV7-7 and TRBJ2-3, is GAGVSQSPRYKVTKRGQDVTLRCDPISSHATLYWYQQALGQGPEFLTYFNYEAQPDKSGLPSDRFSAERPEGSISTLTIQRTEQRDSAMYRCASSLRAGLSTDTQYFGPGTRLTVL.

This chain's CDR3 is CASSVRDRGLYEQYF. CDR3 bases: TGTGCCAGCAGCGTCCGGGACAGGGGCCTCTACGAGCAGTACTTC. This chain links TRBV7-8 with TRBJ2-7, with 10 bases matching TRBD1. With V trimmed by 5 bases and J by 3 bases, 7 bases remained unmatched. The length of the CDR3 is 15 residues. Germline V CDR1 and CDR2: SGHVS, FQNEAQ.

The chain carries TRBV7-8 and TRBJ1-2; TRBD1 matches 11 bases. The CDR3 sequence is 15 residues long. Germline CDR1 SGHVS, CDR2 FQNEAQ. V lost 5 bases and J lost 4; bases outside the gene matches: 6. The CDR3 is CASSPRGQGAYGYTF. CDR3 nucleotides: TGTGCCAGCAGCCCCCGTGGACAGGGGGCCTATGGCTACACCTTC.

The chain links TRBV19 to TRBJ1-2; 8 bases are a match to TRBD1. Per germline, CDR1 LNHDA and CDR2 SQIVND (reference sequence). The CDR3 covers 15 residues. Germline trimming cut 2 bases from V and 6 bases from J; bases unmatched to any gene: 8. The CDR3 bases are TGTGCCAGTAGTATACGGTCAGGGGGCGCGAATGGCTACACCTTC. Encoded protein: CASSIRSGGANGYTF. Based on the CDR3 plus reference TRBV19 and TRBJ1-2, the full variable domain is DGGITQSPKYLFRKEGQNVTLSCEQNLNHDAMYWYRQDPGQGLRLIYYSQIVNDFQKGDIAEGYSVSREKKESFPLTVTSAQKNPTAFYLCASSIRSGGANGYTFGSGTRLTVV.

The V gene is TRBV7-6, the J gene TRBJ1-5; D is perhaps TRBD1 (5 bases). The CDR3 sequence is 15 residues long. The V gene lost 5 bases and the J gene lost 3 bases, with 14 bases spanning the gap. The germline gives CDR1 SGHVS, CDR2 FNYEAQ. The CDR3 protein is CASSLDSGLNQPQHF. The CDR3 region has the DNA TGTGCCAGCAGCCTAGATTCAGGGCTCAATCAGCCCCAGCATTTT.

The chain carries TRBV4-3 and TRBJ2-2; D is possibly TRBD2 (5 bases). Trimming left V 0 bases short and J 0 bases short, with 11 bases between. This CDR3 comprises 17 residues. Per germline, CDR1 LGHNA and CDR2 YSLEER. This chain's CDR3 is CASSQERARSNTGELFF. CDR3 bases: TGCGCCAGCAGCCAAGAGAGGGCCAGGTCGAACACCGGGGAGCTGTTTTTT.

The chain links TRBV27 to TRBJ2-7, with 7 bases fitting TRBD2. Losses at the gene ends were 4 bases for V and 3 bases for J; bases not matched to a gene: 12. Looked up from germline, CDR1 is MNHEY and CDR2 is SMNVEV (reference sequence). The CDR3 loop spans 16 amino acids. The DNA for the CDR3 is TGTGCCAGCAGTTATGAAACAGCGGGATCACTCTACGAGCAGTACTTC. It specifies CASSYETAGSLYEQYF.

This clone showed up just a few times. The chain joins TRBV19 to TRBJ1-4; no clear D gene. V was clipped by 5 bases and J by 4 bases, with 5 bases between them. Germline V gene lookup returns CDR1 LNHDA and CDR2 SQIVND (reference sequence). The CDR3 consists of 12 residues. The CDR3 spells CASSYFNEKLFF. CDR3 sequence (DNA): TGTGCCAGTAGTTACTTTAATGAAAAACTGTTTTTT.

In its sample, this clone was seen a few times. The CDR3 DNA reads TGTGCCAGCAGCCACGACCGGGACAGGGACTACGAGCAGTACTTC. It encodes CASSHDRDRDYEQYF. V and J are TRBV5-6 and TRBJ2-7; 9 nucleotides align to TRBD1. CDR1 and CDR2 (germline): SGHDT, YYEEEE. V was clipped by 4 bases and J by 3 bases; unmatched bases: 8. The CDR3 extends over 15 amino acids.

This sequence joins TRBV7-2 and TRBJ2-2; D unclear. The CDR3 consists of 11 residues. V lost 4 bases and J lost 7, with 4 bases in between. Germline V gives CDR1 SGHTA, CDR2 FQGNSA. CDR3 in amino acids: CASSYYGELFF. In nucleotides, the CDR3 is TGTGCCAGCAGCTACTACGGGGAGCTGTTTTTT.